This TCR beta chain stems from a study of T cells expressing NK-cell markers. CDR1 DFQATT and CDR2 SNEGSKA come from the germline V gene (reference sequence). CDR3 size: 11 residues. TCRdb reprocessed the 5' RACE reads and stores each CDR3 protein as one record, lacking DNA. In all, the sample yields approximately 150,000 distinct CDR3 sequences. Sequencing used blood T cells: a sorted CD56 or NKG2C T cell subset, CD4+ or CD8+ T cells, or bulk PBMC T cells (not recorded which). The TCR comes from a man aged 18 to 29 in good health. The chain carries TRBV20-1 and TRBJ2-1; TCRdb's D gene call, TRBD2, goes unchecked for lack of DNA. CDR3 sequence reads: CSARVGRAGFF.